This T cell receptor (beta chain) was sequenced during a study of breast tumors, draining lymph nodes, adjacent tissues. Via MiXCR, TCRdb re-called the multiplex PCR reads, giving one row per CDR3 protein. The data contain about 180,000 distinct CDR3 sequences, 30% to 40% of them seen just once; the ten biggest clones take up around 4%. Samples came from axillary lymph nodes draining the breast cancer. Study conclusions and caveats: That most tumor T cells come from lymph nodes remained unproven. Tumors had less TCR diversity than lymph nodes, more than nontumor tissue. The data were judged consistent with most tumor T cells coming from lymph node and expanding in tumor.

This clonotype appeared many times. No antigen is known for it. Sequenced material: axillary lymph node tissue. The origin of this receptor is a female donor with breast cancer. Some clones in this sample may be carry-over from other donors' samples.

The CDR3 region has the DNA TGTGCCAGCCTGGGACAGTTGATGAGCGAGCAGTACTTC. It translates to CASLGQLMSEQYF. The chain carries TRBV6-2 or TRBV6-3 and TRBJ2-7; TRBD1 matches at 7 bases. The germline V gene encodes CDR1 MNHEY and CDR2 SVGEGT. The CDR3 covers 13 residues. J gave up 6 bases and V 8 bases, and 10 bases lay outside the gene matches.